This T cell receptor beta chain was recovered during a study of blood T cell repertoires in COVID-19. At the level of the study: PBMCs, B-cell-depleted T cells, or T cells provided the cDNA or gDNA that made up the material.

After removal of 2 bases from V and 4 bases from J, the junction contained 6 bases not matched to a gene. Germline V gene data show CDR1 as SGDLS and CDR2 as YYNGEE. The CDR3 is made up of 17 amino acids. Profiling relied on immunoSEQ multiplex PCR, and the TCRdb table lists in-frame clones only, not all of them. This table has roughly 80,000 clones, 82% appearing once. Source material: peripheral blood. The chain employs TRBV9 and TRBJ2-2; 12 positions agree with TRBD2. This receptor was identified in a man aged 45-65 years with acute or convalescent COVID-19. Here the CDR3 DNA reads TGTGCCAGCAGCGTTCTAGCGGGAGGGCCGGGCACCGGGGAGCTGTTTTTT. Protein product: CASSVLAGGPGTGELFF.